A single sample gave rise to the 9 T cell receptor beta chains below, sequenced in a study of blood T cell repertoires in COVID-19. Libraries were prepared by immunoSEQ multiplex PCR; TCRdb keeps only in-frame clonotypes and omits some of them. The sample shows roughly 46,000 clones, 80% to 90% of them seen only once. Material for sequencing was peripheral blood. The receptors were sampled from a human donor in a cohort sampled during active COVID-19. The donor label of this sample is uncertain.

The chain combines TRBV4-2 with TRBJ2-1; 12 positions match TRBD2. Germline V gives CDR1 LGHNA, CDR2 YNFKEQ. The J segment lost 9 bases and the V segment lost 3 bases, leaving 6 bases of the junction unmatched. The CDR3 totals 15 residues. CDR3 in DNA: TGTGCCAGCAGCCATCCTAGCGGGGGGGCCACTGAGCAGTTCTTC. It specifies CASSHPSGGATEQFF.

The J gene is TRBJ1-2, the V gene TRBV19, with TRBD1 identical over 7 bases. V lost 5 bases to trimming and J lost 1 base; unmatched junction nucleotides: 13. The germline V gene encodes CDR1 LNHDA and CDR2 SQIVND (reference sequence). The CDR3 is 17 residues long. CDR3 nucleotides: TGTGCCAGTAGTGTAACAGGGGCCCTTAGGGGTAACTATGGCTACACCTTC. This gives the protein CASSVTGALRGNYGYTF.

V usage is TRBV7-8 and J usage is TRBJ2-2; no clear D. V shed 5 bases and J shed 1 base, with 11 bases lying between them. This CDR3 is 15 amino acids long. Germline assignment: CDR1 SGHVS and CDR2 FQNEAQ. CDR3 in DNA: TGTGCCAGCAGCCCCCCCTCTCTGAACACCGGGGAGCTGTTTTTT. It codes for CASSPPSLNTGELFF. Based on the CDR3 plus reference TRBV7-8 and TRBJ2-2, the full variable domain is GAGVSQSPRYKVAKRGQDVALRCDPISGHVSLFWYQQALGQGPEFLTYFQNEAQLDKSGLPSDRFFAERPEGSVSTLKIQRTQQEDSAVYLCASSPPSLNTGELFFGEGSRLTVL.

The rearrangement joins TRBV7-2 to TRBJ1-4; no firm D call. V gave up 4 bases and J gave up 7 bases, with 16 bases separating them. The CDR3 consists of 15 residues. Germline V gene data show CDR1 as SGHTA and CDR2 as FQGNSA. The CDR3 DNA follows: TGTGCCAGCAGCTCACCGGGATCCCGTGGTGAAAAACTGTTTTTT. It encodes CASSSPGSRGEKLFF.

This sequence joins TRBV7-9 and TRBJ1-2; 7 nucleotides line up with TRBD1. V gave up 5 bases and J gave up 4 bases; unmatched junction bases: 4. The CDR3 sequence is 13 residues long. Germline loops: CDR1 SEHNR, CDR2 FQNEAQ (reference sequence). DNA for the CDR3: TGTGCCAGCAGCCAGGACAGGACCTATGGCTACACCTTC. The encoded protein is CASSQDRTYGYTF.

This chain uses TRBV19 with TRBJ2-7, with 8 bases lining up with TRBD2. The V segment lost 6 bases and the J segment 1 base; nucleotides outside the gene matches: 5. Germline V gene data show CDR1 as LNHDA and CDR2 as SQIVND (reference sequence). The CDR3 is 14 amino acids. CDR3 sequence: CASRYSGASYEQYF. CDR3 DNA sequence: TGTGCCAGTAGGTATAGCGGGGCTTCCTACGAGCAGTACTTC.

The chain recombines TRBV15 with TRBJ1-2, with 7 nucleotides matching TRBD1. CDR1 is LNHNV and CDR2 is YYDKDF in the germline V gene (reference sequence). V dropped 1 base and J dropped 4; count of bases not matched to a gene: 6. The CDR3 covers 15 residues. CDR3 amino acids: CATSRGTGGIYGYTF. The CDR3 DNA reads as TGTGCCACCAGCAGAGGGACAGGAGGAATCTATGGCTACACCTTC.

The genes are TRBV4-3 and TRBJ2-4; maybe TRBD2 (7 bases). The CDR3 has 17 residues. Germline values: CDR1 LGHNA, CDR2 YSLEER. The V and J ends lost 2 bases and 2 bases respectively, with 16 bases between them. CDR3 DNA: TGCGCCAGCAGCCAAAGGATAGGGGGGGATTCCAAAAACATTCAGTACTTC. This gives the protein CASSQRIGGDSKNIQYF.

CDR3 amino acids: CASRGQWANQETQYF. CDR3 bases: TGTGCCAGCAGGGGACAGTGGGCCAACCAAGAGACCCAGTACTTC. V gene TRBV27 combines with J gene TRBJ2-5, with 7 nucleotides matching TRBD1. The junction had 7 bases not matched to a gene; V was cut back by 6 bases and J by 0 bases. The CDR3 extends over 15 amino acids. Looked up from germline, CDR1 is MNHEY and CDR2 is SMNVEV (reference sequence).